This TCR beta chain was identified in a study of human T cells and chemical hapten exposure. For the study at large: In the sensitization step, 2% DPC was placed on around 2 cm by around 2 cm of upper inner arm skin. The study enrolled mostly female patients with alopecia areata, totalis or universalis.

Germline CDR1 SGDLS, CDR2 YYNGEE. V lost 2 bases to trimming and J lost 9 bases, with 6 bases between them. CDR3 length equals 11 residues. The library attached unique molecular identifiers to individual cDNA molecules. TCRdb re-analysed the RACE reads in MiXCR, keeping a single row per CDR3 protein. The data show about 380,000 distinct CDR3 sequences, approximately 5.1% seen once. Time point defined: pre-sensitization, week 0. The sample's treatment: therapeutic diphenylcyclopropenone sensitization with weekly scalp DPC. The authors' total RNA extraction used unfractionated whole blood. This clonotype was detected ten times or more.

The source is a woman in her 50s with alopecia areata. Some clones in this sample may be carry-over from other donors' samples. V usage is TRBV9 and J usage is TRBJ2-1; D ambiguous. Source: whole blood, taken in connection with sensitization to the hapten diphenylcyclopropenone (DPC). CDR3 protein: CASSVNSEQFF. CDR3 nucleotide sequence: TGTGCCAGCAGCGTTAACAGTGAGCAGTTCTTC.